Sequencing of this T cell receptor beta chain was carried out in a study of cytotoxic CD8 clonotypes in ibrutinib-treated CLL. Study context: Samples had a mean of about 250,000 productive templates and about 93,000 productive rearrangements.

As for this clone: Its antigen remains unidentified.

Study-wide results and limits: For progressing versus sustained-remission patients, sampling times were not the same. Among the clonotypes, public ones were uncommon and contracted or held stable on treatment. Baseline levels of clonality went above those of age-matched healthy donors and moved with circulating CD8+ T-cell counts.

V lost 4 bases to trimming and J lost 2 bases; unmatched junction nucleotides: 1. The CDR3 length is 14 residues. Germline V gene sequence: CDR1 ENHRY, CDR2 SYGVKD. Libraries were prepared by immunoSEQ multiplex PCR; TCRdb keeps only in-frame clonotypes and omits some of them. This sample has more than 300,000 clones, with about 80% found just once. This TCR was sampled from a human donor with chronic lymphocytic leukemia. The chain uses TRBV10-3 and TRBJ1-2; 10 positions agree with TRBD1. The material sequenced was PBMCs, taken before ibrutinib treatment. The chain's CDR3 is CAISADRGNYGYTF. In DNA, the CDR3 is TGTGCCATCAGTGCGGACAGGGGGAACTATGGCTACACCTTC.